This T cell receptor beta chain was recovered during a study of shared clonotypes between healthy human individuals. Study-wide findings and caveats: Relative to memory subsets, naive subsets generally showed larger estimated richness. In this cohort, only blood was sampled, and tissue repertoires likely differ.

V was clipped by 3 bases and J by 4 bases; unmatched bases: 11. The CDR3 covers 18 residues. Looked up from germline, CDR1 is KGHSH and CDR2 is LQKENI. Sequencing was at deep level. In the authors' methods: ImmunoSEQ only sent back junction sequences with no quality scores, so filtering was done differently. TCRdb's copy holds only in-frame clones and misses some; the assay was immunoSEQ multiplex PCR. V, J and clone size are those of that table, while D and trimming were read from the DNA. The sample records some 630,000 clones, 95% to 97% being singletons. The naive CD8 population came from CD45RO-negative cells selected for CCR7, without terminally differentiated effector memory CD45RA+ cells. Turning to this clone: Its target is not known.

The V and J genes are TRBV18 and TRBJ2-7; TRBD2 aligns across 14 bases. The receptor's source is a woman aged 25 to 45 in good health. The specimen sequenced was naive CD8+ T cells sorted from blood. As DNA, the CDR3 is TGTGCCAGCTCACCGGGACTAGCGGGAGAGGATTGGTCGTACGAGCAGTACTTC. Translating it yields CASSPGLAGEDWSYEQYF.